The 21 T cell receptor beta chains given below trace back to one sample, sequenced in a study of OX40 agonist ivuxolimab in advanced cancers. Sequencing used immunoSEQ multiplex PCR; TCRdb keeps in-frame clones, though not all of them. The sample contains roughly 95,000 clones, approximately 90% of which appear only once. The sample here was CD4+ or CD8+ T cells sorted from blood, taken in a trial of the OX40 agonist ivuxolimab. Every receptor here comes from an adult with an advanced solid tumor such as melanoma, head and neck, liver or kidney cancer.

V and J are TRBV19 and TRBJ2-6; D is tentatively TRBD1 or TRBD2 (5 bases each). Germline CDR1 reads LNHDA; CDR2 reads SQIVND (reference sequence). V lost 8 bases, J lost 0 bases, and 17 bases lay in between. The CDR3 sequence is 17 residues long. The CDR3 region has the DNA TGTGCCAGTTGCCCGGGACGGAAAGACTCTGGGGCCAACGTCCTGACTTTC. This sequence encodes CASCPGRKDSGANVLTF.

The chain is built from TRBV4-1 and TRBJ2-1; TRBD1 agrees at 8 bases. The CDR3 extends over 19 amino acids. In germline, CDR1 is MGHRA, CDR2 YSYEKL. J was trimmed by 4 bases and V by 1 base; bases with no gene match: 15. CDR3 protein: CASSQVLTLGTGVYNEQFF. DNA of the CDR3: TGCGCCAGCAGCCAAGTATTAACGCTTGGGACAGGAGTATACAATGAGCAGTTCTTC.

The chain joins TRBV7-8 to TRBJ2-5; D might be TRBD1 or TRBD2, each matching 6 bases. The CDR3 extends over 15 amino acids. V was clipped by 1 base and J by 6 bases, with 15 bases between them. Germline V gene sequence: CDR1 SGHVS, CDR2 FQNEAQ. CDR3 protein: CASSLVLGGRQTQYF. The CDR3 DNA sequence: TGTGCCAGCAGCTTAGTGCTGGGGGGCAGGCAGACCCAGTACTTC.

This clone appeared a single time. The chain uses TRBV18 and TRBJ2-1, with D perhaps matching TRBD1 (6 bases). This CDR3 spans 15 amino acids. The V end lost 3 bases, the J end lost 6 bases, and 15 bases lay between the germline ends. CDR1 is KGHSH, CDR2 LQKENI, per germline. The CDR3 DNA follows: TGTGCCAGCTCACCGATGAGCACAGGGATCAATGAGCAGTTCTTC. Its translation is CASSPMSTGINEQFF.

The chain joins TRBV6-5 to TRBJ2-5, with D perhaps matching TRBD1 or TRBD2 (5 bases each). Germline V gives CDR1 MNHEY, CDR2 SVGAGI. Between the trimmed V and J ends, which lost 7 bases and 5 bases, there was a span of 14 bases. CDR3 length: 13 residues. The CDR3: CASNGAVRETQYF. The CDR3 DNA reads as TGTGCCAGCAACGGGGCCGTTCGGGAGACCCAGTACTTC.

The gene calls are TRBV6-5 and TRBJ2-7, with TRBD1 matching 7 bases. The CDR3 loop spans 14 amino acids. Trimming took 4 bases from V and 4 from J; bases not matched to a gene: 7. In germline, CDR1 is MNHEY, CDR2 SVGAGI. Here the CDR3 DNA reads TGTGCCAGCAGTTCATACAGGGGCAAGTACGAGCAGTACTTC. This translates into CASSSYRGKYEQYF.

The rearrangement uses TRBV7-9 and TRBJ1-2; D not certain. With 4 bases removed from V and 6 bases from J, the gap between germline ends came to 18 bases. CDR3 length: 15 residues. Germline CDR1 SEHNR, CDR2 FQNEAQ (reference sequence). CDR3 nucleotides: TGTGCCAGCAGCTCGACAAATTGGGGTGGGAATGGCTACACCTTC. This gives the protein CASSSTNWGGNGYTF.

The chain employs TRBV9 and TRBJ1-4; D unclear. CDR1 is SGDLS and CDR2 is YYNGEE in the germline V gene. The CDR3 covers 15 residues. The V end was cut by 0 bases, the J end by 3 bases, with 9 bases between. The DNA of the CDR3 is TGTGCCAGCAGCGTAGGCCCAGAATCTAATGAAAAACTGTTTTTT. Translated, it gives CASSVGPESNEKLFF. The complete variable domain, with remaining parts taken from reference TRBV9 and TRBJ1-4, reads DSGVTQTPKHLITATGQRVTLRCSPRSGDLSVYWYQQSLDQGLQFLIQYYNGEERAKGNILERFSAQQFPDLHSELNLSSLELGDSALYFCASSVGPESNEKLFFGSGTQLSVL.

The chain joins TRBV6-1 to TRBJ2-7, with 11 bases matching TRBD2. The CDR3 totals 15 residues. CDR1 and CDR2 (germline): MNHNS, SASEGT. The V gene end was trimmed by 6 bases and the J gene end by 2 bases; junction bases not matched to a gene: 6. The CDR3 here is CASRRTSGPTYEQYF. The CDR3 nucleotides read TGTGCCAGCAGGAGGACTAGCGGGCCGACCTACGAGCAGTACTTC.

The CDR3 reads CAAGVNYGYTF. The CDR3 DNA is TGTGCCGCTGGGGTAAACTATGGCTACACCTTC. The rearrangement links TRBV28 to TRBJ1-2, with no clear D. Germline assignment: CDR1 MDHEN and CDR2 SYDVKM. The CDR3 consists of 11 residues. V was clipped by 11 bases and J by 2 bases, with 9 bases between them.

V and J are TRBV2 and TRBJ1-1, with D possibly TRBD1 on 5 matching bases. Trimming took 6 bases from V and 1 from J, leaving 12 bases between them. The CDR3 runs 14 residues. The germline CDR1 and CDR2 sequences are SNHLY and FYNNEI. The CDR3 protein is CASSYDGGNTEAFF. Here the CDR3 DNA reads TGTGCCAGCAGCTATGACGGGGGGAACACTGAAGCTTTCTTT.

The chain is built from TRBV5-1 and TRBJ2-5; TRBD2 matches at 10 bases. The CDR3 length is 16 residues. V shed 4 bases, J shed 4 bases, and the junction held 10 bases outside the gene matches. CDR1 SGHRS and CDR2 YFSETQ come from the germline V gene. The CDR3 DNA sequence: TGCGCCAGCAGCACCGCCGGGACTAGCGCGGCAGAGACCCAGTACTTC. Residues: CASSTAGTSAAETQYF.

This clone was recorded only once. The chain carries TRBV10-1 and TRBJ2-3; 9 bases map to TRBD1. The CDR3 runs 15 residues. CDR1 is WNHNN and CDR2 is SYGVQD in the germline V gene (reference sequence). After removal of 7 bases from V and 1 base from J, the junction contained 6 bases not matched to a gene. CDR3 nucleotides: TGCGCCAGCAATCCGGGACAGGGCGGCACAGATACGCAGTATTTT. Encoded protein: CASNPGQGGTDTQYF.

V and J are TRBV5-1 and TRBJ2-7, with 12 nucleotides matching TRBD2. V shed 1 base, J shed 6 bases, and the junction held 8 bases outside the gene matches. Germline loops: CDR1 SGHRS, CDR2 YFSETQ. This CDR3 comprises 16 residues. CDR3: CASSLNRQGLAGEQYF. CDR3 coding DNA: TGCGCCAGCAGCTTGAATCGCCAGGGACTAGCGGGCGAGCAGTACTTC.

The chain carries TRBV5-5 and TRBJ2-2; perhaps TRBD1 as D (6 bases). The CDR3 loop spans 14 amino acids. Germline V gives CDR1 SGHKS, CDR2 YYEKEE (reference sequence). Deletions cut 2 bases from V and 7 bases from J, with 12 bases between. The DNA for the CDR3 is TGTGCCAGCAGCTTAACAGGGAAGGACGGGGAGCTGTTTTTT. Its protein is CASSLTGKDGELFF.

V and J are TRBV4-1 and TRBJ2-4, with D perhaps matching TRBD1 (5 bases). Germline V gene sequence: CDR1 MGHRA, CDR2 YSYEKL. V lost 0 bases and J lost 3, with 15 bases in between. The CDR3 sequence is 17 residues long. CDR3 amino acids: CASSQDTDTSGKNIQYF. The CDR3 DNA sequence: TGCGCCAGCAGCCAAGATACGGACACGTCAGGCAAAAACATTCAGTACTTC.

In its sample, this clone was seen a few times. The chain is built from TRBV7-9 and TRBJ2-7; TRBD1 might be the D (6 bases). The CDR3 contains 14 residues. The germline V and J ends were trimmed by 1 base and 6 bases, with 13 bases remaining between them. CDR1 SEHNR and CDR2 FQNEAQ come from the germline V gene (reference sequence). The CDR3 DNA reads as TGTGCCAGCAGCTTAGGAGGACAGTCGGTCGAGCAGTACTTC. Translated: CASSLGGQSVEQYF.

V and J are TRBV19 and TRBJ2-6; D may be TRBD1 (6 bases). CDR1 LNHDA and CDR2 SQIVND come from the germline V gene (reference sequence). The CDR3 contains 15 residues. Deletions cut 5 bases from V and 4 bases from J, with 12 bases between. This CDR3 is CASSVQGTGANVLTF. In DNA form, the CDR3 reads TGTGCCAGTAGTGTACAGGGAACCGGGGCCAACGTCCTGACTTTC.

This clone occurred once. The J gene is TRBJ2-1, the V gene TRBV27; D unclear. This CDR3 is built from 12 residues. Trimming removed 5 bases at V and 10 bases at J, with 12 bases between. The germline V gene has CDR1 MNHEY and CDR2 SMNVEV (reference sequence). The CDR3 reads CASSPPWREQFF. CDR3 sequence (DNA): TGTGCCAGCAGTCCTCCCTGGCGGGAGCAGTTCTTC.

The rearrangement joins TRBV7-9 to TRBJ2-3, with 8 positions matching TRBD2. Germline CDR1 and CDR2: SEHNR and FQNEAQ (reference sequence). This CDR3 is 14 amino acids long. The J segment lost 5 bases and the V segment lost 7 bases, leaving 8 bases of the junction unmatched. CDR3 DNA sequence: TGTGCCAGCATAAGCGGGAGAGGGGGAGATACGCAGTATTTT. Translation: CASISGRGGDTQYF.

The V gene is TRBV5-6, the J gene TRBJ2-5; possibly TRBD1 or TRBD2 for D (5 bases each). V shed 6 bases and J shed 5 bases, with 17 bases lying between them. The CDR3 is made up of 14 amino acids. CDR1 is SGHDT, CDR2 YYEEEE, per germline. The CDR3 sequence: CASNNGGGRETQYF. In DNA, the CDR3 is TGTGCCAGCAACAATGGTGGGGGTAGGGAGACCCAGTACTTC.